These T cell receptor beta chains were read from a single sample in a study of blood T cell repertoires in COVID-19. Profiling relied on immunoSEQ multiplex PCR, and the TCRdb table lists in-frame clones only, not all of them. Counted here are some 70,000 clones, over 80% occurring once; the ten biggest clones make up 6.5% to 8.5%. Sequencing was performed on peripheral blood. These receptor sequences come from a man aged 50 to 59 with active COVID-19. The CDR3 runs from the conserved cysteine through the conserved F or W. Fields, in order: D gene, clone size, J gene, V gene, CDR3 protein, CDR3 DNA. The D gene is left open where the match is weak. Not every row has a clone size; where given, it reads once, few, many or a size class.

D: NA
size: NA
J: TRBJ1-4
V: TRBV7-2
CDR3: CASSFRDTTNEKLFF
DNA: TGTGCCAGCAGCTTTAGGGACACAACTAATGAAAAACTGTTTTTT

D: TRBD1
size: NA
J: TRBJ1-1
V: TRBV7-2
CDR3: CASSMDRVTEAFF
DNA: TGTGCCAGCAGCATGGACAGGGTCACTGAAGCTTTCTTT

D: NA
size: NA
J: TRBJ1-5
V: TRBV6-2/TRBV6-3
CDR3: CASSQGSRIHQPQHF
DNA: TGTGCCAGCAGTCAAGGATCCAGGATTCATCAGCCCCAGCATTTT

D: TRBD1
size: NA
J: TRBJ2-6
V: TRBV7-2
CDR3: CASSFEQGARGANVLTF
DNA: TGTGCCAGCAGCTTCGAACAGGGGGCAAGGGGGGCCAACGTCCTGACTTTC

D: NA
size: once
J: TRBJ1-1
V: TRBV9
CDR3: CASSVGGDRGTEAFF
DNA: TGTGCCAGCAGCGTAGGAGGCGATCGAGGCACTGAAGCTTTCTTT

D: NA
size: NA
J: TRBJ1-3
V: TRBV9
CDR3: CASSVGGNNGNTIYF
DNA: TGTGCCAGCAGCGTAGGCGGCAACAATGGAAACACCATATATTTT

D: NA
size: NA
J: TRBJ2-7
V: TRBV28
CDR3: CASSTRVPYEQYF
DNA: TGTGCCAGCAGTACCAGGGTCCCCTACGAGCAGTACTTC

D: NA
size: NA
J: TRBJ1-4
V: TRBV7-9
CDR3: CASSEDLQGRDNEKLFF
DNA: TGTGCCAGCAGCGAAGACCTACAGGGTCGGGATAATGAAAAACTGTTTTTT

D: NA
size: NA
J: TRBJ2-2
V: TRBV19
CDR3: CASSIDRAGNTGELFF
DNA: TGTGCCAGTAGTATAGATCGGGCGGGGAACACCGGGGAGCTGTTTTTT

D: NA
size: NA
J: TRBJ1-2
V: TRBV15
CDR3: CATSRGGYGYTF
DNA: TGTGCCACCAGCAGAGGAGGATATGGCTACACCTTC

D: TRBD1
size: NA
J: TRBJ2-3
V: TRBV28
CDR3: CASSDRGQGDFTDTQYF
DNA: TGTGCCAGCAGTGACCGGGGACAGGGGGACTTCACAGATACGCAGTATTTT

D: NA
size: NA
J: TRBJ2-7
V: TRBV4-1
CDR3: CASSQAWDSGYEQYF
DNA: TGCGCCAGCAGCCAAGCCTGGGACAGCGGGTACGAGCAGTACTTC

D: TRBD2
size: NA
J: TRBJ2-2
V: TRBV7-9
CDR3: CASSLRDVAGDLRELFF
DNA: TGTGCCAGCAGCTTAAGAGACGTAGCGGGGGATCTTCGGGAGCTGTTTTTT

D: TRBD1
size: NA
J: TRBJ2-7
V: TRBV10-3
CDR3: CAIGQGASEQYF
DNA: TGTGCCATCGGACAGGGGGCCAGCGAGCAGTACTTC

D: NA
size: NA
J: TRBJ1-4
V: TRBV9
CDR3: CASSVVPGSPREKLFF
DNA: TGTGCCAGCAGCGTAGTCCCAGGTTCCCCCCGGGAAAAACTGTTTTTT

D: NA
size: NA
J: TRBJ2-7
V: TRBV12-3/TRBV12-4
CDR3: CASSPGLFYEQYF
DNA: TGTGCCAGCAGTCCCGGACTGTTCTACGAGCAGTACTTC

D: NA
size: NA
J: TRBJ2-7
V: TRBV27
CDR3: CASSLLPPPSYEQYF
DNA: TGTGCCAGCAGTTTATTACCTCCTCCTAGCTACGAGCAGTACTTC

D: NA
size: NA
J: TRBJ1-5
V: TRBV6-2/TRBV6-3
CDR3: CASTPSAGGNQPQHF
DNA: TGTGCCAGCACCCCATCCGCCGGGGGTAATCAGCCCCAGCATTTT

D: NA
size: NA
J: TRBJ1-1
V: TRBV30
CDR3: CAWRYMGRQFTEAFF
DNA: TGTGCCTGGCGATACATGGGGCGACAGTTCACTGAAGCTTTCTTT

D: NA
size: NA
J: TRBJ2-4
V: TRBV7-2
CDR3: CASSDRAKNIQYF
DNA: TGTGCCAGCAGCGACAGAGCCAAAAACATTCAGTACTTC

D: TRBD1
size: NA
J: TRBJ2-7
V: TRBV28
CDR3: CASTGGDWYEQYF
DNA: TGTGCCAGTACAGGGGGCGATTGGTACGAGCAGTACTTC

D: TRBD1
size: NA
J: TRBJ2-1
V: TRBV6-4
CDR3: CASSDTDRGNNEQFF
DNA: TGTGCCAGCAGTGACACAGACAGGGGAAACAATGAGCAGTTCTTC

D: NA
size: NA
J: TRBJ1-3
V: TRBV27
CDR3: CASRSGTRGDTIYF
DNA: TGTGCCAGCAGATCCGGGACACGCGGAGACACCATATATTTT

D: NA
size: NA
J: TRBJ1-5
V: TRBV10-3
CDR3: CAISVNSHQPQHF
DNA: TGTGCCATCTCGGTCAACTCTCATCAGCCCCAGCATTTT

D: TRBD1
size: NA
J: TRBJ1-3
V: TRBV28
CDR3: CASSSRQGVYTIYF
DNA: TGTGCCAGCAGTTCCCGACAGGGGGTGTACACCATATATTTT

D: NA
size: NA
J: TRBJ1-6
V: TRBV22-1
CDR3: CPGSDNRGGYNSPLHF
DNA: TGTCCTGGGAGCGACAACAGGGGGGGCTATAATTCACCCCTCCACTTT

D: NA
size: NA
J: TRBJ1-1
V: TRBV5-4
CDR3: CASSLARRMNTEAFF
DNA: TGTGCCAGCAGCTTGGCAAGGAGAATGAACACTGAAGCTTTCTTT

D: NA
size: once
J: TRBJ1-4
V: TRBV27
CDR3: CASSPRLRRVLGSEKLFF
DNA: TGTGCCAGCAGTCCACGACTCAGACGGGTGTTAGGTAGTGAAAAACTGTTTTTT

D: NA
size: NA
J: TRBJ2-7
V: TRBV5-1
CDR3: CASSVLTGNYEQYF
DNA: TGCGCCAGCAGCGTACTCACAGGGAACTACGAGCAGTACTTC

D: NA
size: NA
J: TRBJ1-1
V: TRBV20-1
CDR3: CSASVRQAPVPKAFF
DNA: TGCAGTGCTAGTGTTCGTCAGGCGCCCGTGCCAAAAGCTTTCTTT

D: NA
size: NA
J: TRBJ2-6
V: TRBV7-6
CDR3: CASSPVGGGANVLTF
DNA: TGTGCCAGCAGCCCGGTAGGAGGAGGGGCCAACGTCCTGACTTTC

D: TRBD1
size: NA
J: TRBJ2-4
V: TRBV7-9
CDR3: CASSSRQGRDIQYF
DNA: TGTGCCAGCAGCTCAAGACAGGGTCGGGACATTCAGTACTTC

D: NA
size: NA
J: TRBJ2-2
V: TRBV6-5
CDR3: CASSYSIQMNTGELFF
DNA: TGTGCCAGCAGTTACTCGATCCAGATGAACACCGGGGAGCTGTTTTTT

D: NA
size: NA
J: TRBJ2-3
V: TRBV5-1
CDR3: CASSDGGRNTDTQYF
DNA: TGCGCCAGCAGCGACGGGGGGCGCAACACAGATACGCAGTATTTT

D: TRBD1
size: NA
J: TRBJ2-3
V: TRBV24-1
CDR3: CATSGRRMTGWVATDTQYF
DNA: TGTGCCACCAGCGGACGAAGGATGACAGGGTGGGTAGCCACAGATACGCAGTATTTT

D: NA
size: NA
J: TRBJ2-5
V: TRBV7-2
CDR3: CASSPRYGETQYF
DNA: TGTGCCAGCAGCCCCAGGTATGGAGAGACCCAGTACTTC

D: TRBD2
size: NA
J: TRBJ2-1
V: TRBV9
CDR3: CASSAGLAVYNEQFF
DNA: TGTGCCAGCAGCGCTGGACTAGCGGTCTACAATGAGCAGTTCTTC

D: NA
size: NA
J: TRBJ2-1
V: TRBV3-1/TRBV3-2
CDR3: CASSQLVREYGNEQFF
DNA: TGTGCCAGCAGCCAACTTGTTCGGGAGTATGGGAATGAGCAGTTCTTC

D: TRBD1
size: few
J: TRBJ2-7
V: TRBV7-2
CDR3: CASRHGTDGEQYF
DNA: TGTGCCAGCAGACACGGGACAGACGGCGAGCAGTACTTC

D: NA
size: NA
J: TRBJ1-2
V: TRBV7-2
CDR3: CASSLDLGDYGYTF
DNA: TGTGCCAGCAGCTTAGATTTGGGCGACTATGGCTACACCTTC

D: TRBD2
size: NA
J: TRBJ2-7
V: TRBV19
CDR3: CASSIGTSGVEQYF
DNA: TGTGCCAGTAGTATTGGGACTAGCGGGGTGGAGCAGTACTTC

D: NA
size: NA
J: TRBJ1-5
V: TRBV21-1
CDR3: CASSKDRSNQPQHF
DNA: TGTGCCAGCAGCAAAGACAGGTCCAATCAGCCCCAGCATTTT

D: NA
size: NA
J: TRBJ1-4
V: TRBV2
CDR3: CASREAGAPNEKLFF
DNA: TGTGCCAGCAGAGAAGCAGGGGCCCCTAATGAAAAACTGTTTTTT

D: NA
size: NA
J: TRBJ1-5
V: TRBV28
CDR3: CASSLDRSFQPQHF
DNA: TGTGCCAGCAGTTTAGACAGAAGTTTTCAGCCCCAGCATTTT

D: NA
size: NA
J: TRBJ2-5
V: TRBV24-1
CDR3: CATATGLRVGQETQYF
DNA: TGTGCCACCGCCACAGGGTTACGGGTGGGACAAGAGACCCAGTACTTC

D: TRBD1
size: NA
J: TRBJ1-2
V: TRBV28
CDR3: CASSGRDRIYGYTF
DNA: TGTGCCAGCAGTGGGCGGGACAGGATCTATGGCTACACCTTC

D: NA
size: NA
J: TRBJ2-5
V: TRBV28
CDR3: CASSDGQLEETQYF
DNA: TGTGCCAGCAGTGACGGACAGTTAGAAGAGACCCAGTACTTC

D: TRBD1
size: NA
J: TRBJ1-2
V: TRBV4-3
CDR3: CASSPAGTAANYGYTF
DNA: TGCGCCAGCAGCCCCGCTGGGACAGCTGCTAACTATGGCTACACCTTC

D: NA
size: NA
J: TRBJ1-2
V: TRBV28
CDR3: CASSLLTAGYTF
DNA: TGTGCCAGCAGTTTATTGACTGCTGGCTACACCTTC

D: NA
size: NA
J: TRBJ2-2
V: TRBV4-2
CDR3: CASSQSGGRTGELFF
DNA: TGTGCCAGCAGCCAGTCGGGGGGCCGGACCGGGGAGCTGTTTTTT

D: NA
size: NA
J: TRBJ1-1
V: TRBV25-1
CDR3: CASSESSGSYTEAFF
DNA: TGTGCCAGCAGTGAATCTTCCGGGTCCTACACTGAAGCTTTCTTT